The next 24 T cell receptor beta chains were all read from a single sample in a study of tumor-infiltrating lymphocytes in oesophageal squamous cell carcinoma. TCRdb analysed the PCR reads with MiXCR anew, one entry per CDR3 protein. The sample holds around 15,000 distinct CDR3 sequences, about half seen once. The source material was esophageal tumor tissue. These receptors all stem from a male donor with esophageal squamous cell carcinoma.

This clonotype was picked up a small number of times. The rearrangement joins TRBV7-6 to TRBJ2-5; TRBD1 or TRBD2 may be the D gene (6 bases each). V lost 0 bases and J 2 bases, leaving 13 bases between the germline ends. The CDR3 extends over 16 amino acids. From germline, CDR1 is SGHVS and CDR2 FNYEAQ. Here the CDR3 DNA reads TGTGCCAGCAGCTTAGCGGGGGGCGTCCTTCAAGAGACCCAGTACTTC. It translates to CASSLAGGVLQETQYF.

This clonotype has only a few counts. This chain connects TRBV6-1 to TRBJ1-2; no firm D call. Trimming stripped 6 bases from V and 0 bases from J, with 8 bases between. Germline lookup yields CDR1 MNHNS and CDR2 SASEGT. The CDR3 spans 13 residues. DNA for the CDR3: TGTGCCAGCAGACGGGAAGCTAACTATGGCTACACCTTC. Translating it yields CASRREANYGYTF.

By frequency in the sample, this clonotype is large. The chain employs TRBV11-2 and TRBJ2-1, with D maybe TRBD1 (5 bases). Trimming cost V 1 base and J 3 bases, with 13 bases left between them. CDR1 and CDR2 (germline): SGHAT, FQNNGV. The CDR3 totals 16 residues. CDR3 sequence: CASSLVVGALYNEQFF. The CDR3 nucleotides read TGTGCCAGCAGCTTAGTAGTAGGGGCTCTCTACAATGAGCAGTTCTTC.

CDR3 sequence (DNA): TGTGCCAGCGCAAAACAGGGTGGCTCAGCCAAAAACATTCAGTACTTC. Protein product: CASAKQGGSAKNIQYF. The rearrangement uses TRBV6-8 and TRBJ2-4, with D possibly being TRBD1 (6 bases). Germline V CDR1 and CDR2: MNHGY, SAAAGT. V was clipped by 8 bases and J by 0 bases, with 17 bases between them. The CDR3 covers 16 residues.

Ten or more counts support this clonotype. The chain is built from TRBV11-2 and TRBJ1-1; 7 nucleotides agree with TRBD1. The CDR3 spans 17 residues. Germline V CDR1 and CDR2: SGHAT, FQNNGV. The junction had 10 bases not matched to a gene; V was cut back by 1 base and J by 2 bases. The CDR3 DNA is TGTGCCAGCAGCTTAGGTACCGGGACAGTACGTAACACTGAAGCTTTCTTT. Translating gives CASSLGTGTVRNTEAFF.

This clonotype was counted only a few times. The CDR3 DNA is TGTGCCAGCGGGGGGACAGGCATTGGGGCCCAGTACTTC. Protein: CASGGTGIGAQYF. This rearrangement joins TRBV5-5 to TRBJ2-5, with 8 positions matching TRBD1. Germline loops: CDR1 SGHKS, CDR2 YYEKEE (reference sequence). Losses at the gene ends were 7 bases for V and 9 bases for J; bases not matched to a gene: 11. The CDR3 is made up of 13 amino acids. The variable domain in full, with the rest retrieved from reference TRBV5-5 and TRBJ2-5, is DAGVTQSPTHLIKTRGQQVTLRCSPISGHKSVSWYQQVLGQGPQFIFQYYEKEERGRGNFPDRFSARQFPNYSSELNVNALLLGDSALYLCASGGTGIGAQYFGPGTRLLVL.

This clonotype was observed at least ten times. V is TRBV27 and J is TRBJ2-5; D is ambiguous. Trimming removed 8 bases from V and 0 bases from J, with 7 bases in between. The CDR3 extends over 12 amino acids. Germline V gives CDR1 MNHEY, CDR2 SMNVEV (reference sequence). This chain's CDR3 is CASGTDQETQYF. Written as DNA, the CDR3 is TGTGCCAGCGGCACAGACCAAGAGACCCAGTACTTC.

The rearrangement links TRBV7-8 to TRBJ2-5, with D perhaps TRBD2 (6 bases). The DNA matches TRBJ2-1 better at its end, which makes the J call doubtful. Germline V CDR1 and CDR2: SGHVS, FQNEAQ. The length of the CDR3 is 16 residues. CDR3 amino acids: CASGYRGGTQYNEQFF. Here the CDR3 DNA reads TGTGCCAGCGGGTATAGGGGTGGGACTCAGTACAATGAGCAGTTCTTC.

This clonotype was seen at least ten times. A junction boundary mismatches the germline segment, possibly from a read error. The chain couples TRBV5-4 to TRBJ1-1; perhaps TRBD1 as D (6 bases). The CDR3 extends over 14 amino acids. Germline V CDR1 and CDR2: SGHNT, YYREEE (reference sequence). This chain's CDR3 is CASSLGGGQTEAFF. The CDR3 DNA is TGCGCCAGCAGCTTGGGCGGGGGGCAGACTGAAGCTTTCTTT.

This clonotype was detected a few times. The conserved final phenylalanine or tryptophan is absent from the CDR3, which likely points to a read error. Because the CDR3's place on the DNA is in doubt, the DNA is left out and the CDR3 is given as listed by TCRdb. The chain joins TRBV6-1 to TRBJ2-1; the table's D call TRBD1 went unverified against the DNA. Germline V gene sequence: CDR1 MNHNS, CDR2 SASEGT. The CDR3 is made up of 15 amino acids, end residues included. This CDR3 reads CASRSQGINGYTFGS.

The chain is built from TRBV7-2 and TRBJ2-6, with 14 bases lining up with TRBD2. The J call may be wrong; the DNA end is better matched by TRBJ2-7. Germline-derived CDR1 and CDR2 are SGHTA and FQGNSA. The CDR3 has 19 amino acids. The CDR3 protein is CASSLGGPATGTSGSEQYF. CDR3 nucleotide sequence: TGTGCCAGCAGCTTAGGCGGCCCAGCAACCGGGACTAGCGGGAGCGAGCAGTACTTC.

The V and J genes are TRBV10-1 and TRBJ2-6, with TRBD1 as a possible D gene (6 bases). The end of the DNA is better explained by TRBJ2-7, so the J call may be wrong. Germline V gene data show CDR1 as WNHNN and CDR2 as SYGVQD (reference sequence). The CDR3 covers 14 residues. The chain's CDR3 is CASSEAGALHEQYF. The CDR3 nucleotides read TGCGCCAGCAGTGAGGCAGGGGCCCTTCATGAGCAGTACTTC.

CDR3 in amino acids: CASSSSDSSYNEQFF. The DNA for the CDR3 is TGTGCCAGCAGCTCTAGCGACAGCTCCTACAATGAGCAGTTCTTC. The chain is built from TRBV7-8 and TRBJ2-1; perhaps TRBD2 as D (6 bases). V gave up 4 bases and J gave up 0 bases, with 10 bases separating them. Germline CDR1 SGHVS, CDR2 FQNEAQ. The CDR3 runs to 15 residues. The full variable domain, in which reference TRBV7-8 and TRBJ2-1 provide the parts outside the CDR3, is GAGVSQSPRYKVAKRGQDVALRCDPISGHVSLFWYQQALGQGPEFLTYFQNEAQLDKSGLPSDRFFAERPEGSVSTLKIQRTQQEDSAVYLCASSSSDSSYNEQFFGPGTRLTVL.

This clonotype has a handful of counts. The chain couples TRBV12-3 or TRBV12-4 to TRBJ2-3, with D uncertain. CDR3 length: 12 residues. V was cut by 3 bases and J by 5 bases, with 6 bases left in between. CDR3 loop: CASSLVQDTQYF. In nucleotides, the CDR3 is TGTGCCAGCAGTTTGGTCCAAGATACGCAGTATTTT.

This clonotype was detected a few times. The V gene is TRBV5-1, the J gene TRBJ1-1; no clear D. This CDR3 has 16 residues. The V end was cut by 7 bases, the J end by 0 bases, with 19 bases between. Germline V gives CDR1 SGHRS, CDR2 YFSETQ. CDR3 protein: CASGPGIDSLNTEAFF. As DNA, the CDR3 is TGCGCCAGCGGTCCCGGAATTGATAGCTTGAACACTGAAGCTTTCTTT.

This clonotype has ten or more counts. The rearrangement joins TRBV10-1 to TRBJ2-3; 8 bases agree with TRBD1. V shed 6 bases, J shed 5 bases, and the junction held 7 bases outside the gene matches. Per germline, CDR1 WNHNN and CDR2 SYGVQD (reference sequence). The CDR3 sequence is 14 residues long. The CDR3 coding sequence is TGCGCCAGCAGGGTTGGACAGGGAGAAGATACGCAGTATTTT. This translates into CASRVGQGEDTQYF.

The chain joins TRBV7-3 to TRBJ2-3; 11 bases fit TRBD2. V shed 6 bases and J 2 bases; nucleotides not matched to a gene: 4. The CDR3 is 15 residues long. Germline CDR1 reads SGHTA; CDR2 reads FQGTGA. CDR3 protein: CASRNSGRDTDTQYF. DNA of the CDR3: TGTGCCAGCAGGAATAGCGGGAGGGACACAGATACGCAGTATTTT.

This clonotype showed up just a few times. This chain uses TRBV20-1 with TRBJ1-2, with 7 bases aligning to TRBD1. Trimming took 3 bases from V and 4 from J; bases not matched to a gene: 8. CDR3 length: 14 amino acids. Looked up from germline, CDR1 is DFQATT and CDR2 is SNEGSKA (reference sequence). CDR3 residues: CSASTGETSYGYTF. The CDR3 coding sequence is TGCAGTGCTAGCACAGGGGAAACGAGCTATGGCTACACCTTC.

This chain links TRBV6-1 with TRBJ2-1, with TRBD1 identical over 10 bases. This CDR3 is 16 amino acids long. The junction had 7 bases not matched to a gene; V was cut back by 6 bases and J by 2 bases. From germline, CDR1 is MNHNS and CDR2 SASEGT. CDR3 in DNA: TGTGCCAGCAGCGAACCCGGACAGGGGGCCTACAATGAGCAGTTCTTC. It codes for CASSEPGQGAYNEQFF.

Here the CDR3 reads CASSLGVDQPQHF. In DNA, the CDR3 is TGTGCCAGCAGTTTAGGGGTGGATCAGCCCCAGCATTTT. This sequence joins TRBV12-3 or TRBV12-4 and TRBJ1-5; unclear D gene. This CDR3 comprises 13 residues. V lost 1 base to trimming and J lost 5 bases, with 6 bases between them.

This clonotype is judged medium-sized. CDR3 DNA: TGTGCCAGCAGTCTACAGGGGAGAGTTGAAAAACTGTTTTTT. This encodes CASSLQGRVEKLFF. This sequence joins TRBV12-3 or TRBV12-4 and TRBJ1-4; TRBD1 aligns across 7 bases. V lost 5 bases and J lost 7; bases outside the gene matches: 7. The CDR3 extends over 14 amino acids.

In its sample, this clonotype ranks as large (0.1 to 1%). This CDR3 reads CASSSRTSGSQETQYF. In DNA form, the CDR3 reads TGTGCCAGCAGCTCCAGGACTAGCGGGAGCCAAGAGACCCAGTACTTC. The V gene is TRBV7-8, the J gene TRBJ2-5; 13 bases agree with TRBD2. Germline CDR1 reads SGHVS; CDR2 reads FQNEAQ. V lost 4 bases and J lost 1; bases outside the gene matches: 3. This CDR3 has 16 residues.

The gene calls are TRBV7-2 and TRBJ1-4; tentative D call: TRBD1 (5 bases). Trimming removed 1 base at V and 5 bases at J, with 11 bases between. The CDR3 covers 15 residues. Germline V gene data show CDR1 as SGHTA and CDR2 as FQGNSA. The CDR3 DNA follows: TGTGCCAGCAGCTTAGTGGAGGGGTGGAATGAAAAACTGTTTTTT. This sequence encodes CASSLVEGWNEKLFF.

The CDR3: CASSIVGMGTQYF. CDR3 nucleotide sequence: TGTGCCAGTAGTATAGTAGGGATGGGGACCCAGTACTTC. The chain carries TRBV19 and TRBJ2-5; D is ambiguous. This CDR3 is built from 13 residues. Germline CDR1 is LNHDA and CDR2 is SQIVND (reference sequence). V was trimmed by 1 base and J by 7 bases, leaving 10 bases between them.